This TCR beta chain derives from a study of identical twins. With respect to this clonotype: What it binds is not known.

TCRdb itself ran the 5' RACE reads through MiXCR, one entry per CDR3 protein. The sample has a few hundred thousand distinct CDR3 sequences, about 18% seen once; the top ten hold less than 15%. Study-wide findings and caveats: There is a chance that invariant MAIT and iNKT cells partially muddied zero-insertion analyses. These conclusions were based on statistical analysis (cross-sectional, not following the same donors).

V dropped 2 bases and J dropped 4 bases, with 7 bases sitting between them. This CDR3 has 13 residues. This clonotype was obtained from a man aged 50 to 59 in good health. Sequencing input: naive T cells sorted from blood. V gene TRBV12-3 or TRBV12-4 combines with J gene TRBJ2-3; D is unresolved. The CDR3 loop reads CASSLSLADTQYF. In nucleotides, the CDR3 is TGTGCCAGCAGTTTATCATTGGCAGATACGCAGTATTTT.